These 22 T cell receptor beta chains were all obtained from the same sample, sequenced in a study of blood T cell repertoires in COVID-19. Method: immunoSEQ multiplex PCR; TCRdb's copy keeps in-frame clones and lacks some. The repertoire has approximately 62,000 clones, about 90% of them found once; the top ten carry roughly 7.6%. The sample comprised peripheral blood. These receptors came from a human donor with active COVID-19. The donor label of this sample is uncertain.

V usage is TRBV30 and J usage is TRBJ1-5; 7 bases are a match to TRBD1. The ends lost 3 bases at V and 4 bases at J; junction bases unmatched: 6. Germline V gives CDR1 GTSNPN, CDR2 SVGIG (reference sequence). CDR3 length: 14 residues. Here the CDR3 reads CAWRNRGLNQPQHF. The CDR3 coding sequence is TGTGCCTGGAGGAACAGGGGCCTAAATCAGCCCCAGCATTTT.

The genes are TRBV28 and TRBJ2-3; 9 nucleotides align to TRBD1. Looked up from germline, CDR1 is MDHEN and CDR2 is SYDVKM. V lost 2 bases and J lost 11; bases outside the gene matches: 14. There are 16 residues in the CDR3. The CDR3 DNA is TGTGCCAGCAGTTTACAGACAGGGGGACGCCGGGACTGGCAGTATTTT. Its protein product is CASSLQTGGRRDWQYF.

The V call is TRBV5-1, the J call TRBJ2-1; TRBD2 matches at 11 bases. The CDR3 has 15 residues. J gave up 7 bases and V 4 bases, and 7 bases lay outside the gene matches. CDR1 is SGHRS and CDR2 is YFSETQ in the germline V gene. The CDR3 bases are TGCGCCAGCAGCCATAGCGGGGGGGCCGAGAATGAGCAGTTCTTC. Translation: CASSHSGGAENEQFF.

The chain employs TRBV18 and TRBJ2-1, with 13 bases that match TRBD2. There are 18 residues in the CDR3. Germline CDR1 and CDR2: KGHSH and LQKENI. The V segment lost 3 bases and the J segment 5 bases; nucleotides outside the gene matches: 10. The CDR3 is CASSPRTSGGRGHNEQFF. The CDR3 DNA reads TGTGCCAGCTCACCGAGGACTAGCGGGGGTAGAGGACACAATGAGCAGTTCTTC.

The chain employs TRBV5-5 and TRBJ1-1; D perhaps matches TRBD1 (6 bases). The ends were cut back, 3 bases at V and 5 bases at J, with 14 bases in the middle. Germline V CDR1 and CDR2: SGHKS, YYEKEE (reference sequence). This CDR3 spans 14 amino acids. The CDR3 spells CASSWGGPRTEAFF. DNA for the CDR3: TGTGCCAGCAGCTGGGGGGGCCCGAGGACTGAAGCTTTCTTT.

The CDR3 is CASSKAWQGRYNEQFF. CDR3 DNA: TGTGCCAGCAGCAAAGCGTGGCAGGGTCGGTACAATGAGCAGTTCTTC. V is TRBV21-1 and J is TRBJ2-1; the table's D call TRBD1 went unverified against the DNA. TRBV21-1 is a pseudogene locus. The CDR3 has 16 amino acids.

The gene calls are TRBV9 and TRBJ2-1; 8 bases are a match to TRBD1. The CDR3 has 15 amino acids. Trimming removed 3 bases from V and 8 bases from J; junction bases left unmatched: 10. Germline V CDR1 and CDR2: SGDLS, YYNGEE. CDR3 coding DNA: TGTGCCAGCAGCGCCGGACAGGGCCAGTGGGATGAGCAGTTCTTC. It codes for CASSAGQGQWDEQFF.

A single count supports this clone. The V and J genes are TRBV12-3 or TRBV12-4 and TRBJ2-2, with a possible D match to TRBD1 (5 bases). This CDR3 spans 13 amino acids. V shed 5 bases and J shed 5 bases, with 9 bases lying between them. This chain's CDR3 is CASSPGFTGELFF. CDR3 bases: TGTGCCAGCAGTCCAGGGTTTACCGGGGAGCTGTTTTTT.

This sequence joins TRBV24-1 and TRBJ2-1; TRBD1 matches 8 bases. Germline trimming cut 1 base from V and 6 bases from J; bases unmatched to any gene: 7. There are 16 residues in the CDR3. Per germline, CDR1 KGHDR and CDR2 SFDVKD. CDR3 protein: CATSDLRTGKGNEQFF. In DNA, the CDR3 is TGTGCCACCAGTGATTTACGGACAGGGAAAGGCAATGAGCAGTTCTTC.

This clone has a handful of counts. The rearrangement links TRBV5-1 to TRBJ2-7; D gene ambiguous. With 0 bases removed from V and 6 bases from J, the gap between germline ends came to 13 bases. CDR1 is SGHRS, CDR2 YFSETQ, per germline. The CDR3 length is 14 residues. The CDR3 loop is CASSLAFSTGEQYF. In DNA form, the CDR3 reads TGCGCCAGCAGCTTGGCCTTCTCCACTGGCGAGCAGTACTTC.

This clone was observed a handful of times. This chain uses TRBV1 with TRBJ1-6. TRBV1 represents a pseudogene. The CDR3 spans 15 residues. The CDR3 coding sequence is TGCACCAGCGGAGGGTTGAGGCCATCAAATTCACCCCTCCACTTT. Protein product: CTSGGLRPSNSPLHF.

The chain recombines TRBV10-3 with TRBJ2-5; TRBD2 matches 10 bases. The CDR3 has 16 residues. Trimming took 6 bases from V and 4 from J; bases not matched to a gene: 11. CDR1 and CDR2 from the germline V gene are ENHRY and SYGVKD. The CDR3 region is CAIRAASGSYRETQYF. In DNA, the CDR3 is TGTGCCATCAGGGCCGCTAGCGGGAGTTATAGAGAGACCCAGTACTTC.

The rearrangement joins TRBV7-2 to TRBJ2-7, with TRBD2 identical over 8 bases. This CDR3 contains 15 residues. The V gene's germline CDR1 is SGHTA and CDR2 FQGNSA. J lost 3 bases, V lost 2 bases, and 6 bases had no gene match. The CDR3 DNA reads as TGTGCCAGCAGCTTATCGGCGGGGGGCAACTACGAGCAGTACTTC. This translates into CASSLSAGGNYEQYF.

The chain recombines TRBV7-2 with TRBJ1-5; 7 bases align to TRBD1. V dropped 2 bases and J dropped 0; count of bases not matched to a gene: 13. The CDR3 extends over 19 amino acids. Germline CDR1 reads SGHTA; CDR2 reads FQGNSA. The CDR3 spells CASSLKGRTGGYSNQPQHF. The CDR3 DNA sequence: TGTGCCAGCAGCTTAAAGGGGCGGACAGGCGGGTATAGCAATCAGCCCCAGCATTTT. Supplemented by reference TRBV7-2 and TRBJ1-5, the full variable domain reads GAGVSQSPSNKVTEKGKDVELRCDPISGHTALYWYRQSLGQGLEFLIYFQGNSAPDKSGLPSDRFSAERTGGSVSTLTIQRTQQEDSAVYLCASSLKGRTGGYSNQPQHFGDGTRLSIL.

This chain connects TRBV30 to TRBJ1-5; D not certain. CDR1 GTSNPN and CDR2 SVGIG come from the germline V gene (reference sequence). Trimming removed 0 bases at V and 4 bases at J, with 7 bases between. There are 13 residues in the CDR3. The CDR3 sequence is CAWSVGGNQPQHF. The CDR3, as DNA: TGTGCCTGGAGTGTTGGAGGAAATCAGCCCCAGCATTTT.

The V gene is TRBV7-2, the J gene TRBJ2-2, with D possibly TRBD1 on 5 matching bases. There are 15 residues in the CDR3. Germline-derived CDR1 and CDR2 are SGHTA and FQGNSA. V lost 1 base to trimming and J lost 5 bases, with 11 bases between them. CDR3 amino acids: CASSLEAGWTGELFF. CDR3 in DNA: TGTGCCAGCAGCTTAGAGGCAGGGTGGACCGGGGAGCTGTTTTTT.

This clone came up a few times. The rearrangement links TRBV5-1 to TRBJ2-7; D perhaps matches TRBD2 (6 bases). Looked up from germline, CDR1 is SGHRS and CDR2 is YFSETQ. The CDR3 loop spans 14 amino acids. With 0 bases removed from V and 2 bases from J, the gap between germline ends came to 9 bases. The CDR3 region is CASSLVGGTYEQYF. The DNA for the CDR3 is TGCGCCAGCAGCTTGGTCGGGGGTACCTACGAGCAGTACTTC.

The V gene is TRBV5-6, the J gene TRBJ2-1, with TRBD2 matching 10 bases. Germline V gives CDR1 SGHDT, CDR2 YYEEEE. The CDR3 has 16 residues. With V trimmed by 0 bases and J by 2 bases, 2 bases remained unmatched. The CDR3 sequence: CASSLVAGGPYNEQFF. The CDR3 DNA follows: TGTGCCAGCAGCTTGGTAGCGGGAGGCCCCTACAATGAGCAGTTCTTC.

The gene calls are TRBV5-1 and TRBJ2-7; 7 bases are shared with TRBD2. CDR1 is SGHRS and CDR2 is YFSETQ in the germline V gene. V lost 2 bases to trimming and J lost 4 bases; unmatched junction nucleotides: 9. CDR3 length: 15 residues. CDR3: CASSLAGIGVYEQYF. CDR3 nucleotides: TGCGCCAGCAGCTTAGCGGGAATCGGGGTGTACGAGCAGTACTTC.

In DNA, the CDR3 is TGTGCCAGCAGCTTGAGCAGGGGTTGGAACACTGAAGCTTTCTTT. Protein: CASSLSRGWNTEAFF. The rearrangement joins TRBV5-4 to TRBJ1-1, with a possible D match to TRBD1 (6 bases). V lost 1 base, J lost 1 base, and 11 bases lay in between. The CDR3 consists of 15 residues. Germline V gives CDR1 SGHNT, CDR2 YYREEE (reference sequence).

The chain employs TRBV5-4 and TRBJ2-3, with D perhaps TRBD2 (6 bases). Germline CDR1 is SGHNT and CDR2 is YYREEE (reference sequence). Trimming left V 4 bases short and J 4 bases short, with 16 bases between. CDR3 size: 15 residues. The CDR3 DNA reads TGTGCCAGCAGCGCACGACTAGATTTCCCAGATACGCAGTATTTT. As protein: CASSARLDFPDTQYF.

This chain links TRBV9 with TRBJ2-7, with TRBD2 as a possible D gene (5 bases). Trimming cost V 0 bases and J 5 bases, with 9 bases left between them. The CDR3 sequence is 13 residues long. CDR1 and CDR2 from the germline V gene are SGDLS and YYNGEE. CDR3 residues: CASSVGASNEQYF. The CDR3 nucleotides are TGTGCCAGCAGCGTAGGGGCTAGCAACGAGCAGTACTTC.